The sequence of this T cell receptor beta chain was determined in a study of cytomegalovirus exposure and HLA in healthy donors. As for this clone: Its antigen is not known.

A multiplex PCR was run with 60 Vbeta primers and 13 Jbeta primers. TCRdb's copy holds only in-frame clones and misses some; the assay was immunoSEQ multiplex PCR. The listing contains 120,000 to 150,000 clones. Trimming removed 5 bases at V and 5 bases at J, with 13 bases between. The CDR3 has 13 amino acids. The germline CDR1 and CDR2 sequences are SGHTA and FQGNSA. Points from the study as a whole: In a later analysis, more than 15,000 TCR beta sequences were associated with HLA alleles at 0.05 false discovery rate.

The specimen was PBMCs. The TCR sequence derives from a middle-aged man in good health and CMV-seronegative. This chain connects TRBV7-2 to TRBJ2-7, with D maybe TRBD1 (5 bases). The CDR3 bases are TGTGCCAGCAGCCGCAGGGCTGGCAACGAGCAGTACTTC. The encoded protein is CASSRRAGNEQYF.